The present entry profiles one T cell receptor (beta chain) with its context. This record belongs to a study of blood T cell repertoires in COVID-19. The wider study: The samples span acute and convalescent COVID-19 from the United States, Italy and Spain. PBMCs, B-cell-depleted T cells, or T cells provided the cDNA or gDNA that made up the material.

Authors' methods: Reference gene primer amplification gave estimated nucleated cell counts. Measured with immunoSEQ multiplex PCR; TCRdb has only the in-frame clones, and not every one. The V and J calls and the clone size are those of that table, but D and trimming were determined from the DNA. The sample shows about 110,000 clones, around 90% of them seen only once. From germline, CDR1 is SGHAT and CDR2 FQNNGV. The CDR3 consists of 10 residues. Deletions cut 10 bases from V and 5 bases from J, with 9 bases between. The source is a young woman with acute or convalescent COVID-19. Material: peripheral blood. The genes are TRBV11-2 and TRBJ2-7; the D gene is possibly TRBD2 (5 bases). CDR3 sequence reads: CANRGNEQYF. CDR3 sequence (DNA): TGTGCCAACCGAGGGAACGAGCAGTACTTC.